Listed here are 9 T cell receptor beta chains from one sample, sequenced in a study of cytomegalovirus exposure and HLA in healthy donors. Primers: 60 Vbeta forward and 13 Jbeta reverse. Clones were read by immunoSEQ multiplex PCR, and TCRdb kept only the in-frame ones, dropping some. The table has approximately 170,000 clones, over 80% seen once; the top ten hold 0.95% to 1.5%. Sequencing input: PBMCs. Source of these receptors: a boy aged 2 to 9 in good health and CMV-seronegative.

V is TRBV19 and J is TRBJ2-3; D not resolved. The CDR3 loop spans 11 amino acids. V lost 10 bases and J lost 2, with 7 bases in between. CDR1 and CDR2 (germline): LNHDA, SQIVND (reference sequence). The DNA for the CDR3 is TGTGCCACCCAAAACACAGATACGCAGTATTTT. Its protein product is CATQNTDTQYF.

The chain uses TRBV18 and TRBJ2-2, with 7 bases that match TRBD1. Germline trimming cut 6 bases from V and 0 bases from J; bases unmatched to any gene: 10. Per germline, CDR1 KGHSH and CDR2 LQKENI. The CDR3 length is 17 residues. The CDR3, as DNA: TGTGCCAGCTCGTGGGACAGCATCATTTCGAACACCGGGGAGCTGTTTTTT. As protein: CASSWDSIISNTGELFF.

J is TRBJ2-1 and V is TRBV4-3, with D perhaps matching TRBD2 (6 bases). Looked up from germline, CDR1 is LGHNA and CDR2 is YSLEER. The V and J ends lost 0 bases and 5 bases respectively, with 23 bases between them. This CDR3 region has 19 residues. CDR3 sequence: CASSQEWSGALTPNNEQFF. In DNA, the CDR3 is TGCGCCAGCAGCCAAGAATGGTCGGGAGCGCTCACCCCAAACAATGAGCAGTTCTTC.

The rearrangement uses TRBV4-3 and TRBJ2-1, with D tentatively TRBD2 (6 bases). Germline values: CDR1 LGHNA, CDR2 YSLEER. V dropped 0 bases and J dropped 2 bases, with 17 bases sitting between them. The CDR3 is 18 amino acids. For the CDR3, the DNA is TGCGCCAGCAGCCAAGATCGGGGCGCGGGATTAACCTACAATGAGCAGTTCTTC. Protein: CASSQDRGAGLTYNEQFF.

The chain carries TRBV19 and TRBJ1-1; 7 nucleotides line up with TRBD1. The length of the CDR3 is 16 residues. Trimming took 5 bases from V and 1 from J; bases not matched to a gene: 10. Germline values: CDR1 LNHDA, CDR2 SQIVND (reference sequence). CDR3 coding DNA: TGTGCCAGTAGTCTATCGGACAGGAGCTGGAACACTGAAGCTTTCTTT. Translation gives CASSLSDRSWNTEAFF.

CDR3 residues: CASSPKDTQYF. The CDR3 DNA is TGTGCCAGCAGCCCTAAGGATACGCAGTATTTT. V and J are TRBV6-1 and TRBJ2-3; D not certain. CDR1 and CDR2 (germline): MNHNS, SASEGT. V lost 6 bases, J lost 6 bases, and 7 bases lay in between. This CDR3 comprises 11 residues.

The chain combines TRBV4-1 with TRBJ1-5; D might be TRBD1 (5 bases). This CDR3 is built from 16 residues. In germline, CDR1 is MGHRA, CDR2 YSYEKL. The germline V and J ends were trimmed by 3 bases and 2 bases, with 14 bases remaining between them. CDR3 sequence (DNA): TGCGCCAGCAGCCACAGCGGAGGGGACGGCAATCAGCCCCAGCATTTT. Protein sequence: CASSHSGGDGNQPQHF.

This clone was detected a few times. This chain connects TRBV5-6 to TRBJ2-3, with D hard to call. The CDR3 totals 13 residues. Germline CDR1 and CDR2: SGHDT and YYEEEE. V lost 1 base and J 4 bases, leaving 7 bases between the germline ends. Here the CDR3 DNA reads TGTGCCAGCAGCTTGACGGTCCCAGATACGCAGTATTTT. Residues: CASSLTVPDTQYF.

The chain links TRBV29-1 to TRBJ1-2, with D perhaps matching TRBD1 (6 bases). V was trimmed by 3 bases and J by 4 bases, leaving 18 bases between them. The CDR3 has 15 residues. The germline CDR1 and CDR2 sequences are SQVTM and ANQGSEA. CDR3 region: CSVDQDGRGVYGYTF. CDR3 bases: TGCAGCGTTGACCAAGACGGCAGGGGCGTCTATGGCTACACCTTC. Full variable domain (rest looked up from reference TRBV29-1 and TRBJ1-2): SAVISQKPSRDICQRGTSLTIQCQVDSQVTMMFWYRQQPGQSLTLIATANQGSEATYESGFVIDKFPISRPNLTFSTLTVSNMSPEDSSIYLCSVDQDGRGVYGYTFGSGTRLTVV.